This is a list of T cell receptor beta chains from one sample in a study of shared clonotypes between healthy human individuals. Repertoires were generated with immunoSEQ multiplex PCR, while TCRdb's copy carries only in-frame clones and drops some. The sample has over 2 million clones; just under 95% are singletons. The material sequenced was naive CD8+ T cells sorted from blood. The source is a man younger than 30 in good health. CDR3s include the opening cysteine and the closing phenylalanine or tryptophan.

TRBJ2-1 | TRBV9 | CASSISGVAYNEQFF
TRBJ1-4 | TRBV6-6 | CASSQTGAFEKLFF
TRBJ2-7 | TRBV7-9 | CASSLELGYEQYF
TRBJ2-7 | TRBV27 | CASSPWGAYEQYF
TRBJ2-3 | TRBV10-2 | CASSEGTSSTDTQYF
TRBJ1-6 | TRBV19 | CASSPGGNSPLHF
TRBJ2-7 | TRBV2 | CASIPGTGLTDEYF
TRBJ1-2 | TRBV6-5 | CASMGIGHYGYTF
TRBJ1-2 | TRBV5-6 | CASSLVFADNYGYTF
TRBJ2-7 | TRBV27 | CASRPLLAGDPYEQYF
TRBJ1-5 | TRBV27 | CASSATGDPYSNQPQHF
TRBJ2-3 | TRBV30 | CAWGGPGDTQYF
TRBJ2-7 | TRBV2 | CASSEAWGGGRYEQYF
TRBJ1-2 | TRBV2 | CASNTGAYGYTF
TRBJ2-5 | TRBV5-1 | CARLARDTQETQYF
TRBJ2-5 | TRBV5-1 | CASSFMGRLQETQYF
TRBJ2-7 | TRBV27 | CASSPSKRGIQYF
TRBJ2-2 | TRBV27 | CASSINTGELFF
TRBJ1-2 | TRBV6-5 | CASTQQGYGYTF
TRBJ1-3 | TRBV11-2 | CASSLIRDPLFSGNTIYF